The 15 T cell receptor beta chains below come from one sample, sequenced in a study of cytomegalovirus exposure and HLA in healthy donors. The PCR had 60 Vbeta and 13 Jbeta primers. Profiling relied on immunoSEQ multiplex PCR, and the TCRdb table lists in-frame clones only, not all of them. The sample records about 140,000 clones, approximately 57% being singletons. The material sequenced was PBMCs. The origin of the receptors is a male donor in good health and CMV-seronegative.

This clone was counted between two and nine times. J is TRBJ2-7 and V is TRBV7-6; D is unresolved. The CDR3 length is 15 residues. Trimming cost V 2 bases and J 5 bases, with 16 bases left between them. Per germline, CDR1 SGHVS and CDR2 FNYEAQ. The chain's CDR3 is CASSLTNARSDEQYF. CDR3 bases: TGTGCCAGCAGCTTAACGAATGCACGGTCGGACGAGCAGTACTTC.

The chain joins TRBV6-5 to TRBJ2-5; possibly TRBD2 for D (7 bases). Germline CDR1 reads MNHEY; CDR2 reads SVGAGI. Trimming removed 5 bases at V and 5 bases at J, with 12 bases between. The length of the CDR3 is 13 residues. This CDR3 is CASSPGGPETQYF. The CDR3, as DNA: TGTGCCAGCAGTCCCGGGGGGCCGGAGACCCAGTACTTC.

A few counts support this clone. CDR3 sequence (DNA): TGTGCTAGTGGTTTGGCCAGGGTTGATAGCAATCAGCCCCAGCATTTT. Residues: CASGLARVDSNQPQHF. V gene TRBV12-5 combines with J gene TRBJ1-5, with TRBD1 as a possible D gene (5 bases). The CDR3 contains 16 residues. With 1 base removed from V and 0 bases from J, the gap between germline ends came to 10 bases. Germline V lookup: CDR1 LGHNT, CDR2 FRNRAP.

This clone showed up just once. This chain links TRBV7-2 with TRBJ1-1; D is undetermined. V lost 6 bases to trimming and J lost 4 bases, with 12 bases between them. Germline CDR1 reads SGHTA; CDR2 reads FQGNSA. The CDR3 length is 13 residues. The CDR3 DNA follows: TGTGCCAGCAGTCGCCCCGGGGTCACTGAAGCTTTCTTT. The encoded protein is CASSRPGVTEAFF.

The V gene is TRBV5-1, the J gene TRBJ1-2; tentative D call: TRBD1 (6 bases). The CDR3 is 16 residues long. CDR1 SGHRS and CDR2 YFSETQ come from the germline V gene. With 0 bases removed from V and 5 bases from J, the gap between germline ends came to 17 bases. CDR3 sequence (DNA): TGCGCCAGCAGCTTGGCTGGACAGTCACATATTTATGGCTACACCTTC. Amino acids: CASSLAGQSHIYGYTF.

The V and J genes are TRBV5-1 and TRBJ1-2, with 8 bases identical to TRBD1. The CDR3 totals 15 residues. The V gene end was trimmed by 4 bases and the J gene end by 4 bases; junction bases not matched to a gene: 9. The germline gives CDR1 SGHRS, CDR2 YFSETQ. The CDR3 bases are TGCGCCAGCAGCGGGCGACAGGGGCACTCCTATGGCTACACCTTC. Translation gives CASSGRQGHSYGYTF.

This clone was recorded only once. This sequence joins TRBV27 and TRBJ2-3, with D perhaps matching TRBD2 (6 bases). V was clipped by 4 bases and J by 10 bases, with 15 bases between them. Germline V gene lookup returns CDR1 MNHEY and CDR2 SMNVEV (reference sequence). The CDR3 spans 13 residues. CDR3 amino acids: CASSSTGTRAQYF. CDR3 nucleotide sequence: TGTGCCAGCAGTTCCACCGGGACTCGTGCGCAGTATTTT.

The rearrangement links TRBV7-9 to TRBJ2-7, with 8 bases lining up with TRBD1. This CDR3 has 14 amino acids. In germline, CDR1 is SEHNR, CDR2 FQNEAQ (reference sequence). The V gene end was trimmed by 5 bases and the J gene end by 1 base; junction bases not matched to a gene: 4. The CDR3 loop reads CASSRGDRSYEQYF. CDR3 DNA sequence: TGTGCCAGCAGCCGAGGGGACAGGTCCTACGAGCAGTACTTC.

V gene TRBV7-9 combines with J gene TRBJ2-5; 7 nucleotides match TRBD1. Trimming took 5 bases from V and 1 from J; bases not matched to a gene: 4. Germline V lookup: CDR1 SEHNR, CDR2 FQNEAQ (reference sequence). CDR3 length: 14 amino acids. The CDR3 spells CASSPAGGQETQYF. The CDR3 region has the DNA TGTGCCAGCAGCCCCGCAGGGGGCCAAGAGACCCAGTACTTC.

The chain is built from TRBV4-1 and TRBJ1-6, with D perhaps TRBD1 (6 bases). The CDR3 spans 16 residues. V was pared by 4 bases and J by 6 bases, with 16 bases between. The germline gives CDR1 MGHRA, CDR2 YSYEKL. CDR3 residues: CASSLGTNLGNSPLHF. The CDR3 coding sequence is TGCGCCAGCAGCCTAGGGACAAACCTGGGTAATTCACCCCTCCACTTT.

The chain uses TRBV6-1 and TRBJ1-1; 7 bases map to TRBD1. Germline CDR1 MNHNS, CDR2 SASEGT. The ends lost 2 bases at V and 6 bases at J; junction bases unmatched: 3. The CDR3 sequence is 13 residues long. In DNA, the CDR3 is TGTGCCAGCAGTGAAAATACAGGGGCTGAAGCTTTCTTT. Its protein product is CASSENTGAEAFF.

The rearrangement uses TRBV19 and TRBJ2-5; maybe TRBD2 (6 bases). This CDR3 is built from 14 residues. The germline V and J ends were trimmed by 8 bases and 2 bases, with 15 bases remaining between them. Germline V gives CDR1 LNHDA, CDR2 SQIVND (reference sequence). The CDR3 DNA reads as TGTGCCAGTCGCCCCTTGGCGGGACAAGAGACCCAGTACTTC. Its protein product is CASRPLAGQETQYF.

This sequence joins TRBV27 and TRBJ1-1; 9 bases line up with TRBD1. The germline gives CDR1 MNHEY, CDR2 SMNVEV (reference sequence). J gave up 8 bases and V 4 bases, and 11 bases lay outside the gene matches. The CDR3 extends over 15 amino acids. CDR3 DNA sequence: TGTGCCAGCAGTTCCGGGACAGGGAAATTGAGAGAAGCTTTCTTT. It is translated as CASSSGTGKLREAFF.

This chain uses TRBV9 with TRBJ1-1; D is unresolved. The germline CDR1 and CDR2 sequences are SGDLS and YYNGEE. The V end lost 4 bases, the J end lost 1 base, and 11 bases lay between the germline ends. The CDR3 length is 14 residues. The CDR3 reads CASSSLTANTEAFF. The CDR3 DNA is TGTGCCAGCAGCTCACTTACAGCGAACACTGAAGCTTTCTTT.

V and J are TRBV30 and TRBJ2-6; 8 bases map to TRBD2. Germline V gene sequence: CDR1 GTSNPN, CDR2 SVGIG (reference sequence). J lost 0 bases, V lost 5 bases, and 3 bases had no gene match. CDR3 length: 15 residues. CDR3 sequence: CAWSRGGSGANVLTF. The DNA of the CDR3 is TGTGCCTGGTCTCGGGGGGGCTCTGGGGCCAACGTCCTGACTTTC. The whole variable domain, remainder taken from reference TRBV30 and TRBJ2-6, is SQTIHQWPATLVQPVGSPLSLECTVEGTSNPNLYWYRQAAGRGLQLLFYSVGIGQISSEVPQNLSASRPQDRQFILSSKKLLLSDSGFYLCAWSRGGSGANVLTFGAGSRLTVL.